One sample yielded the 21 T cell receptor beta chains listed below, sequenced in a study of radiation and T cells in renal cell carcinoma. Sample time point: baseline pretreatment blood. Treatment specified: 15 Gy SBRT to primary tumor, nephrectomy 4 weeks later. This table comes from immunoSEQ multiplex PCR, and its TCRdb copy is limited to in-frame clones, with some not included. The sample consists of some 150,000 clones, around four fifths of them appearing once. The sample was blood, taken from a patient whose treatment included radiotherapy and nephrectomy. These receptors all stem from a woman between 50 and 59 years old with renal cell carcinoma.

This rearrangement joins TRBV7-2 to TRBJ2-7, with TRBD1 matching over 10 bases. The CDR3 spans 15 residues. The germline V gene has CDR1 SGHTA and CDR2 FQGNSA. V shed 0 bases, J shed 2 bases, and the junction held 1 base outside the gene matches. The CDR3 loop is CASSLAGTGAYEQYF. CDR3 nucleotides: TGTGCCAGCAGCTTAGCCGGGACAGGGGCCTACGAGCAGTACTTC.

V usage is TRBV5-6 and J usage is TRBJ1-3, with D maybe TRBD1 (6 bases). This CDR3 has 15 residues. Deletions cut 2 bases from V and 4 bases from J, with 13 bases between. Per the germline V gene, CDR1 is SGHDT and CDR2 is YYEEEE. Here the CDR3 reads CASSFGTGTGNTIYF. The CDR3, as DNA: TGTGCCAGCAGCTTTGGAACAGGGACCGGAAACACCATATATTTT.

The chain carries TRBV7-9 and TRBJ1-3, with a possible D match to TRBD1 (6 bases). The CDR3 length is 14 residues. Germline-derived CDR1 and CDR2 are SEHNR and FQNEAQ (reference sequence). Trimming cost V 6 bases and J 5 bases, with 14 bases left between them. The CDR3 region is CASSYPTGRNTIYF. DNA for the CDR3: TGTGCCAGCAGTTACCCGACAGGTAGAAACACCATATATTTT.

The chain employs TRBV6-5 and TRBJ2-7; possibly TRBD2 for D (5 bases). V was shortened by 7 bases and J by 2 bases, with 15 bases between the two germline ends. CDR3 length: 14 residues. Per germline, CDR1 MNHEY and CDR2 SVGAGI. The CDR3 is CASTRAGSTYEQYF. The CDR3 DNA reads TGTGCCAGCACAAGGGCGGGTTCTACCTACGAGCAGTACTTC.

V usage is TRBV5-1 and J usage is TRBJ2-6, with D perhaps being TRBD1 or TRBD2 (5 bases each). The V end was cut by 5 bases, the J end by 4 bases, with 19 bases between. The germline CDR1 and CDR2 sequences are SGHRS and YFSETQ. This CDR3 is 17 amino acids long. The CDR3 region is CASSIGHGGTGANVLTF. The CDR3 DNA is TGCGCCAGCAGTATCGGCCATGGGGGAACCGGGGCCAACGTCCTGACTTTC.

The chain joins TRBV4-1 to TRBJ2-1; 9 nucleotides line up with TRBD1. CDR1 and CDR2 from the germline V gene are MGHRA and YSYEKL. CDR3 size: 15 residues. V gave up 3 bases and J gave up 4 bases; unmatched junction bases: 4. CDR3 sequence: CASSQDRGYYNEQFF. CDR3 nucleotide sequence: TGCGCCAGCAGCCAGGACAGGGGCTATTACAATGAGCAGTTCTTC.

The chain recombines TRBV4-1 with TRBJ2-1; 7 bases line up with TRBD1. Germline V gives CDR1 MGHRA, CDR2 YSYEKL. The CDR3 has 17 amino acids. The ends lost 2 bases at V and 7 bases at J; junction bases unmatched: 14. DNA of the CDR3: TGCGCCAGCAGCCAAAATGACAGGGCCCCAAATCGGAATGAGCAGTTCTTC. Its protein product is CASSQNDRAPNRNEQFF.

A single count supports this clone. The V gene is TRBV15, the J gene TRBJ2-7; D gene ambiguous. Germline lookup yields CDR1 LNHNV and CDR2 YYDKDF (reference sequence). The V end lost 0 bases, the J end lost 1 base, and 10 bases lay between the germline ends. This CDR3 region has 15 residues. CDR3 nucleotide sequence: TGTGCCACCAGCAGAGATCTAACCAGATCCTACGAGCAGTACTTC. Translating it yields CATSRDLTRSYEQYF. The whole variable domain, remainder taken from reference TRBV15 and TRBJ2-7, is DAMVIQNPRYQVTQFGKPVTLSCSQTLNHNVMYWYQQKSSQAPKLLFHYYDKDFNNEADTPDNFQSRRPNTSFCFLDIRSPGLGDTAMYLCATSRDLTRSYEQYFGPGTRLTVT.

This clone appeared many times. V gene TRBV9 combines with J gene TRBJ1-4; the D is unclear. CDR3 length: 15 amino acids. CDR1 and CDR2 (germline): SGDLS, YYNGEE. The germline V and J ends were trimmed by 0 bases and 0 bases, with 6 bases remaining between them. CDR3 residues: CASSVGGSTNEKLFF. CDR3 DNA: TGTGCCAGCAGCGTAGGAGGGTCAACTAATGAAAAACTGTTTTTT.

The rearrangement links TRBV7-9 to TRBJ2-1; D not certain. The germline CDR1 and CDR2 sequences are SEHNR and FQNEAQ (reference sequence). There are 16 residues in the CDR3. V was trimmed by 4 bases and J by 2 bases, leaving 15 bases between them. The DNA of the CDR3 is TGTGCCAGCAGCTCTGCACGGCAGACTGCCTACAATGAGCAGTTCTTC. Translating gives CASSSARQTAYNEQFF.

The chain joins TRBV28 to TRBJ2-7; D may be TRBD1 or TRBD2 (5 bases each). Germline V lookup: CDR1 MDHEN, CDR2 SYDVKM. This CDR3 spans 14 amino acids. V shed 6 bases and J shed 0 bases, with 12 bases lying between them. The CDR3: CASSGRDVSYEQYF. The CDR3 region has the DNA TGTGCCAGCAGCGGACGGGACGTCTCCTACGAGCAGTACTTC.

DNA of the CDR3: TGTGCCAGCAGCTTATTACTACTGAACACTGAAGCTTTCTTT. Its translation: CASSLLLLNTEAFF. The chain uses TRBV7-2 and TRBJ1-1, with unresolved D. Germline V gene sequence: CDR1 SGHTA, CDR2 FQGNSA. This CDR3 contains 14 residues. V was shortened by 2 bases and J by 0 bases, with 7 bases between the two germline ends. Using reference TRBV7-2 and TRBJ1-1 for the parts outside the CDR3, the full variable domain is GAGVSQSPSNKVTEKGKDVELRCDPISGHTALYWYRQSLGQGLEFLIYFQGNSAPDKSGLPSDRFSAERTGGSVSTLTIQRTQQEDSAVYLCASSLLLLNTEAFFGQGTRLTVV.

This clone has just one count. The chain recombines TRBV30 with TRBJ1-5; the D is unclear. Looked up from germline, CDR1 is GTSNPN and CDR2 is SVGIG (reference sequence). V was trimmed by 2 bases and J by 4 bases, leaving 15 bases between them. The CDR3 has 15 amino acids. The CDR3 region is CAWSQFGRRNQPQHF. The CDR3 nucleotides are TGTGCCTGGAGTCAATTCGGGAGAAGGAATCAGCCCCAGCATTTT.

This rearrangement joins TRBV28 to TRBJ2-5; D ambiguous. The CDR3 runs to 12 residues. Germline V gene lookup returns CDR1 MDHEN and CDR2 SYDVKM. Trimming removed 4 bases at V and 5 bases at J, with 8 bases between. The CDR3 DNA reads TGTGCCAGCAGTTCCGGGTCCGAGACCCAGTACTTC. The encoded protein is CASSSGSETQYF.

The chain carries TRBV7-2 and TRBJ2-7; D is possibly TRBD1 (5 bases). Trimming shortened V by 5 bases and J by 6 bases, and 23 bases separated the two germline ends. CDR1 is SGHTA and CDR2 is FQGNSA in the germline V gene. This CDR3 has 16 amino acids. The CDR3 nucleotides read TGTGCCAGCAGCCCAAATCGCGGCGGACAAACACCCGAGCAGTACTTC. Translated: CASSPNRGGQTPEQYF.

The chain uses TRBV6-1 and TRBJ1-1, with 7 bases aligning to TRBD1. Germline V lookup: CDR1 MNHNS, CDR2 SASEGT. With 3 bases clipped from V and 3 bases from J, the junction kept 7 bases outside the gene matches. This CDR3 spans 15 amino acids. The CDR3 protein is CASSDRQGVDTEAFF. The CDR3 DNA reads as TGTGCCAGCAGTGATCGGCAGGGGGTGGACACTGAAGCTTTCTTT.

The chain employs TRBV25-1 and TRBJ2-5; D not resolved. V lost 5 bases, J lost 5 bases, and 12 bases lay in between. Germline values: CDR1 MGHDK, CDR2 SYGVNS. This CDR3 region has 13 residues. The CDR3 nucleotides read TGTGCCAGCAGTCGATCAAAAGCCGAGACCCAGTACTTC. As protein: CASSRSKAETQYF.

This sequence joins TRBV19 and TRBJ1-1; D is uncertain. The CDR3 consists of 13 residues. Germline V CDR1 and CDR2: LNHDA, SQIVND (reference sequence). The V and J ends lost 6 bases and 0 bases respectively, with 8 bases between them. CDR3 nucleotides: TGTGCCAGTAGGGTAGCAATGAACACTGAAGCTTTCTTT. This gives the protein CASRVAMNTEAFF.

This clone appeared once. The rearrangement joins TRBV9 to TRBJ2-1; no definite D call. Germline CDR1 and CDR2: SGDLS and YYNGEE. Trimming removed 0 bases from V and 0 bases from J, with 13 bases in between. The CDR3 length is 17 residues. The DNA of the CDR3 is TGTGCCAGCAGCGTAGATGGTGATTCTAGCTCCTACAATGAGCAGTTCTTC. This codes for CASSVDGDSSSYNEQFF.

The chain employs TRBV9 and TRBJ2-7, with D tentatively TRBD1 (6 bases). V shed 4 bases and J shed 3 bases, with 20 bases lying between them. This CDR3 has 16 amino acids. CDR1 and CDR2 (germline): SGDLS, YYNGEE. This CDR3 reads CASSPTPQGNLYEQYF. In DNA form, the CDR3 reads TGTGCCAGCAGCCCGACTCCACAGGGAAATCTCTACGAGCAGTACTTC.

The gene calls are TRBV11-1 and TRBJ2-7; TRBD2 aligns across 8 bases. The junction had 5 bases not matched to a gene; V was cut back by 5 bases and J by 2 bases. The CDR3 sequence is 14 residues long. Germline CDR1 and CDR2: SGHAT and FQDESV (reference sequence). CDR3 region: CASSRTSTPYEQYF. In DNA, the CDR3 is TGTGCCAGCAGCCGGACTAGCACCCCCTACGAGCAGTACTTC.